Listed below are T cell receptor beta chains from one sample, sequenced in a study of blood T cell repertoires in COVID-19. Only in-frame clones appear in the TCRdb table, and some are missing; sequencing was by immunoSEQ multiplex PCR. Of 150,000 to 200,000 clones in the sample, 75% to 90% were seen once. The specimen was peripheral blood. Every receptor here comes from a woman aged 55-70 years with acute or convalescent COVID-19. Both conserved end residues are part of each CDR3. The order of the fields is V gene, J gene, clone size, D gene, CDR3 protein, CDR3 DNA. The D gene is left open where the match is weak. Size values are once, few and many counts, or a class for expanded clones, and some rows have none.

>TRBV10-3|TRBJ1-1|.|TRBD1
CAARTGAFMNTEAFF
TGTGCCGCCCGGACAGGGGCGTTCATGAACACTGAAGCTTTCTTT
>TRBV9|TRBJ2-1|.|TRBD1
CASSVLGTGVNEQFF
TGTGCCAGCAGCGTACTCGGGACAGGGGTCAATGAGCAGTTCTTC
>TRBV18|TRBJ2-1|.|.
CASSQTTSYNEQFF
TGTGCCAGCTCACAGACTACATCCTACAATGAGCAGTTCTTC
>TRBV11-3|TRBJ2-2|.|TRBD1
CASSLGQGNTGELFF
TGTGCCAGCAGCTTAGGACAGGGGAACACCGGGGAGCTGTTTTTT
>TRBV2|TRBJ2-1|.|TRBD2
CASSSNLLAEGSNEQFF
TGTGCCAGCAGTTCCAACCTACTAGCGGAAGGATCGAATGAGCAGTTCTTC
>TRBV6-4|TRBJ1-5|.|TRBD1
CATSIIRGRANQPQHF
TGTGCCACCTCGATAATCAGGGGGAGAGCTAATCAGCCCCAGCATTTT
>TRBV3-1/TRBV3-2|TRBJ1-5|.|TRBD1
CASSQDGTGNQPQHF
TGTGCCAGCAGCCAAGATGGGACAGGCAATCAGCCCCAGCATTTT
>TRBV15|TRBJ1-2|.|.
CATGQATNYGYTF
TGTGCCACCGGTCAGGCCACTAACTATGGCTACACCTTC
>TRBV5-1|TRBJ2-5|.|TRBD1
CASSRTGQETQYF
TGCGCCAGCAGCCGGACAGGGCAAGAGACCCAGTACTTC
>TRBV5-1|TRBJ1-6|.|TRBD1
CASSLNRGNSPLHF
TGCGCCAGCAGCTTGAACAGGGGCAATTCACCCCTCCACTTT
>TRBV12-3/TRBV12-4|TRBJ1-5|few|.
CASSLLRHSTQHF
TGTGCCAGCAGTTTACTACGACATTCGACCCAGCATTTT
>TRBV3-1/TRBV3-2|TRBJ1-1|.|.
CASSQGGAIGTEAFF
TGTGCCAGCAGCCAAGGCGGGGCTATAGGGACTGAAGCTTTCTTT
>TRBV18|TRBJ1-4|.|TRBD1
CASSLRTGTNEKLFF
TGTGCCAGCTCTCTTCGGACAGGGACTAATGAAAAACTGTTTTTT
>TRBV7-6|TRBJ1-1|.|TRBD1
CASSSRTGALNTEAFF
TGTGCCAGCAGCTCCCGGACAGGAGCCCTGAACACTGAAGCTTTCTTT
>TRBV4-2|TRBJ1-1|.|.
CASSQEGTGRRAFF
TGTGCCAGCAGCCAAGAAGGAACGGGGAGGAGAGCTTTCTTT
>TRBV28|TRBJ2-7|.|.
CASGLVGHSSYEQYF
TGTGCCAGCGGTCTTGTAGGACATAGCTCCTACGAGCAGTACTTC
>TRBV29-1|TRBJ2-1|.|TRBD2
CSVRAFGGRSYNEQFF
TGCAGCGTTCGGGCGTTTGGCGGGAGGTCCTACAATGAGCAGTTCTTC
>TRBV6-6|TRBJ2-2|.|.
CASSFTSSGDGELFF
TGTGCCAGCAGTTTCACTAGCTCGGGAGACGGGGAGCTGTTTTTT
>TRBV6-5|TRBJ1-3|once|.
CASSSSVLSGNTIYF
TGTGCCAGCAGTTCCAGTGTCCTCTCTGGAAACACCATATATTTT
>TRBV6-5|TRBJ2-2|.|TRBD1
CASRGGQGSGELFF
TGTGCCAGCAGAGGGGGACAGGGTTCCGGGGAGCTGTTTTTT
>TRBV6-5|TRBJ2-1|.|TRBD1
CASSYMDRGHNEQFF
TGTGCCAGCAGTTACATGGACAGGGGCCACAATGAGCAGTTCTTC
>TRBV4-1|TRBJ2-1|.|.
CASSHTGSRVEQFF
TGCGCCAGCAGCCACACCGGGAGTCGGGTTGAGCAGTTCTTC
>TRBV30|TRBJ1-5|.|.
CAWSVQARNQPQHF
TGTGCCTGGAGTGTACAGGCTCGCAATCAGCCCCAGCATTTT
>TRBV10-3|TRBJ2-2|.|.
CAIQISRESGELFF
TGTGCCATCCAAATCTCTAGGGAGAGCGGGGAGCTGTTTTTT
>TRBV3-1/TRBV3-2|TRBJ2-3|.|TRBD2
CASSTTSGSTSTDTQYF
TGTGCCAGCAGTACTACTAGCGGGTCAACTAGCACAGATACGCAGTATTTT
>TRBV6-5|TRBJ1-2|.|TRBD1
CASSSGTVLNYGYTF
TGTGCCAGCAGTTCCGGGACAGTCCTTAACTATGGCTACACCTTC
>TRBV19|TRBJ2-7|once|.
CASSIARTNYEQYF
TGTGCCAGTAGTATAGCGAGGACAAACTACGAGCAGTACTTC
>TRBV7-2|TRBJ1-5|.|.
CASSLGGGSNQPQHF
TGTGCCAGCAGCTTAGGGGGAGGCAGCAATCAGCCCCAGCATTTT
>TRBV10-3|TRBJ2-5|.|TRBD2
CAISQGLAGGETQYF
TGTGCCATCAGTCAGGGACTAGCGGGCGGAGAGACCCAGTACTTC